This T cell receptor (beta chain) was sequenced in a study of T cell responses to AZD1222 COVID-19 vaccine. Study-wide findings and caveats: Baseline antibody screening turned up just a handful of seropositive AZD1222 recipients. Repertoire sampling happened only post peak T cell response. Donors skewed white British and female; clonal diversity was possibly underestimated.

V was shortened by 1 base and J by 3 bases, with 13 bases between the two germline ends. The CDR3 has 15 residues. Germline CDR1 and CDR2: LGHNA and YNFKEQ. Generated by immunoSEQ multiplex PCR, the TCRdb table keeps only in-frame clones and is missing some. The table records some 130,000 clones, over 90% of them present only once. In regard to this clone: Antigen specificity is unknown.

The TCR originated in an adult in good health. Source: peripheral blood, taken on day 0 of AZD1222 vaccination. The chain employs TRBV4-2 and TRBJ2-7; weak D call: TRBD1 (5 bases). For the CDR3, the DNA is TGTGCCAGCAGCCAAGGGACAAGGGGTAGCTACGAGCAGTACTTC. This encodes CASSQGTRGSYEQYF.